The 10 T cell receptor beta chains below come from one sample, sequenced in a study of Ad26.COV2.S vaccination and SARS-CoV-2 variants. Data came from immunoSEQ multiplex PCR; TCRdb stores just in-frame clones and leaves some out. This sample has approximately 350,000 clones, with roughly 84% found just once. Treatment: roughly 19 received Ad26.COV2.S at low or high dose, single or two shots; several received placebo; per-sample allocation not given. The investigators took samples on day 63 after the first vaccine or placebo injection. The sequences come from peripheral blood, collected in a trial of Ad26.COV2.S vaccine versus placebo. These receptor sequences come from a person between 18 and 65 years old who received the Ad26.COV2.S COVID-19 vaccine or a placebo.

The chain combines TRBV6-2 or TRBV6-3 with TRBJ2-7, with D perhaps matching TRBD1 or TRBD2 (6 bases each). The V and J ends lost 4 bases and 2 bases respectively, with 21 bases between them. Germline V lookup: CDR1 MNHEY, CDR2 SVGEGT. This CDR3 is 17 amino acids long. CDR3 amino acids: CASSWGPGAGPTYEQYF. CDR3 nucleotide sequence: TGTGCCAGCAGTTGGGGACCGGGGGCTGGCCCTACCTACGAGCAGTACTTC.

Many counts were recorded for this clone. The chain uses TRBV3-1 (or the pseudogene TRBV3-2) and TRBJ1-5; no definite D call. Germline loops: CDR1 LGHDT, CDR2 YNNKEL (reference sequence). The CDR3 has 13 residues. V was clipped by 4 bases and J by 5 bases, with 9 bases between them. The CDR3 DNA reads TGTGCCAGCAGCCCCCTAAGAGATCAGCCCCAGCATTTT. It specifies CASSPLRDQPQHF.

A remark on this clone: This specimen includes other DNA sequences encoding the same CDR3. This chain uses TRBV10-3 with TRBJ2-7; D is unclear. Trimming shortened V by 10 bases and J by 3 bases, and 10 bases separated the two germline ends. The CDR3 totals 11 residues. Germline loops: CDR1 ENHRY, CDR2 SYGVKD. CDR3 loop: CATTSSYEQYF. The CDR3, as DNA: TGTGCCACCACATCGAGCTACGAGCAGTACTTC.

V usage is TRBV12-3 or TRBV12-4 and J usage is TRBJ1-3, with D unresolved. Trimming took 8 bases from V and 1 from J, leaving 3 bases between them. CDR3 size: 11 residues. The CDR3 coding sequence is TGTGCCAGCTCGTCTGGAAACACCATATATTTT. Translated: CASSSGNTIYF.

This clone was observed a few times. V and J are TRBV6-6 and TRBJ1-3; 7 bases line up with TRBD1. CDR1 and CDR2 (germline): MNHNY, SVGAGI (reference sequence). This CDR3 region has 14 residues. Germline trimming cut 7 bases from V and 9 bases from J; bases unmatched to any gene: 12. The CDR3 coding sequence is TGTGCCAGCAACGGACAGGCCACAAGTCCCACCATATATTTT. As protein: CASNGQATSPTIYF.

The CDR3 region is CASSPPGGVYGYTF. The CDR3 DNA sequence: TGCGCCAGCAGTCCCCCTGGGGGTGTCTATGGCTACACCTTC. The chain recombines TRBV5-1 with TRBJ1-2; perhaps TRBD1 as D (5 bases). Germline-derived CDR1 and CDR2 are SGHRS and YFSETQ. V was clipped by 5 bases and J by 4 bases, with 15 bases between them. The CDR3 is made up of 14 amino acids.

This clone was detected ten times or more. The rearrangement links TRBV7-2 to TRBJ2-1; D is unclear. This CDR3 is built from 15 residues. Trimming took 1 base from V and 1 from J, leaving 8 bases between them. Germline CDR1 is SGHTA and CDR2 is FQGNSA. In nucleotides, the CDR3 is TGTGCCAGCAGCTTAGGAACCCTATCCTACAATGAGCAGTTCTTC. Protein sequence: CASSLGTLSYNEQFF.

CDR3 loop: CASSLGSNSYEQYF. CDR3 in DNA: TGTGCCAGCAGCTTAGGGAGCAACTCCTACGAGCAGTACTTC. The V call is TRBV11-3, the J call TRBJ2-7, with D unclear. This CDR3 has 14 amino acids. The V gene's germline CDR1 is SGHNT and CDR2 YENEEA. V was shortened by 1 base and J by 0 bases, with 7 bases between the two germline ends.

The chain has TRBV24-1 and TRBJ2-1, with D perhaps matching TRBD2 (6 bases). CDR1 and CDR2 (germline): KGHDR, SFDVKD. Trimming removed 0 bases from V and 5 bases from J, with 7 bases in between. This CDR3 region has 14 residues. For the CDR3, the DNA is TGTGCCACCAGTGATTTGGGCGGGGACAATGAGCAGTTCTTC. As protein: CATSDLGGDNEQFF.

The V gene is TRBV3-1 (or the pseudogene TRBV3-2), the J gene TRBJ1-6; unclear D gene. Deletions cut 5 bases from V and 4 bases from J, with 12 bases between. Germline CDR1 LGHDT, CDR2 YNNKEL (reference sequence). This CDR3 comprises 15 residues. CDR3 amino acids: CASSMLLGYNSPLHF. DNA for the CDR3: TGTGCCAGCAGCATGTTACTGGGGTATAATTCACCCCTCCACTTT.